This T cell receptor beta chain was sequenced for a study of glioma-infiltrating T cells after dendritic cell vaccination. Up to 2 ug genomic DNA was used for TCRB CDR3 amplification. Libraries were prepared by immunoSEQ multiplex PCR; TCRdb keeps only in-frame clonotypes and omits some of them. The sample lists about 82,000 clones, approximately 90% occurring once. The CDR3 is 17 residues long. The V gene end was trimmed by 5 bases and the J gene end by 2 bases; junction bases not matched to a gene: 9. Germline CDR1 and CDR2: MNHEY and SMNVEV (reference sequence). The V and J genes are TRBV27 and TRBJ2-2; TRBD1 matches 9 bases. Sequencing was performed on blood, taken before dendritic cell vaccination. The sequence was obtained from a human donor with glioblastoma. The chain's CDR3 is CASSPGQGIQNTGELFF. CDR3 nucleotides: TGTGCCAGCAGTCCGGGACAGGGAATCCAAAACACCGGGGAGCTGTTTTTT.